This T cell receptor beta chain was retrieved from a study of shared T cell receptors in the human thymus. Repertoires were generated with immunoSEQ multiplex PCR, while TCRdb's copy carries only in-frame clones and drops some. The table shows some 700,000 clones, with approximately 87% occurring only once. These data are also associated with another study on human thymus T cells. This second study says: Gene usage (both V and J) appeared biased in thymic and blood repertoires. Unrelated individuals were reported by related research to share highly overlapping thymic repertoires.

Sequencing was performed on thymocytes. The receptor comes from a boy in the first two years of life with a congenital heart defect.

The CDR3 loop reads CASSPDRGGPTKNTEAFF. The CDR3 DNA follows: TGTGCCAGCTCACCCGACAGGGGAGGACCGACTAAAAACACTGAAGCTTTCTTT. V is TRBV18 and J is TRBJ1-1; 8 nucleotides agree with TRBD1. The CDR3 runs to 18 residues. The V gene end was trimmed by 3 bases and the J gene end by 2 bases; junction bases not matched to a gene: 14. Germline V gives CDR1 KGHSH, CDR2 LQKENI.